This T cell receptor (beta chain) originates from a study of blood T cell repertoires in COVID-19 (TCRdb year 2020). Describing the broader study: For ImmuneRACE Cohort 3, a participant was defined as recovered based on two consecutive negative NP/OP PCR tests, clearance by a healthcare professional, or resolution of symptoms. The samples were drawn from two sources: the first 160 participants of the ongoing ImmuneRACE study, and over 950 subjects contributed by 6 global collaborators. Subjects who had been exposed to COVID-19, were actively infected with it, or had recovered from it provided the deeply sampled blood TCRbeta repertoires that made up the dataset. Samples from collaborators originated in the United States, Italy and Spain and spanned both the acute and convalescent phases of COVID-19. Sample metadata almost always included a de-identified subject ID, COVID-19 status, age in years and sex. A freely available public database, intended as a resource for researchers studying the immune response to SARS-CoV-2, is where the repertoires were released. The material from the prospective study consisted of cDNA or gDNA derived from T cells, B-cell-depleted T cells, or PBMCs. Where available, HLA class I and class II types were taken from metadata supplied by the sample provider and were not determined by assay-based typing.

The immunoSEQ Assay, a bias-controlled multiplex PCR, was used to amplify TCRbeta CDR3 regions from genomic DNA. Per the original workflow: Nucleated cell counts per sample were estimated from amplification of reference gene primers within the assay. To quantify the absolute abundance of each unique TCRbeta CDR3 rearrangement, sequence reads were collapsed and filtered. For each sample, productive Simpson clonality was calculated as the square root of Simpson's diversity index over productive rearrangements. The table comes from immuneACCESS by way of TCRdb, which keeps in-frame sequences with V and J called. Part of the clones is missing from these tables; in studies checked, under half for an unresolved V gene and the rest for unknown reasons. That table supplies the V and J calls and clone size; D and trimming were determined from the DNA. The sample contains around 360,000 clones, roughly 86% of them found a single time. Together, the top ten hold about 1.9% of the sample.

The germline V gene (reference sequence) specifies LGHDT as CDR1 and YNNKEL as CDR2. Measured from the cysteine to the phenylalanine, the CDR3 is 14 residues long. Of all the DNA, just the CDR3 is kept, 42 bases in frame from base 1. For this chain, trimming is 4 bases at the V end and 5 bases at the J end, and the number of junction bases without a gene match is 3. Of note for this clone: Its recognized antigen is unknown. No base quality information exists; no much larger clone differs at one position.

Participants in the prospective study were aged roughly 18 to 100 years, lived in more than 20 United States geographic areas, and enrolled through a virtual design. To assign participants to cohorts, the prospective study relied on clinical history that participants themselves reported in a screening survey and a study questionnaire. In the prospective study, mobile phlebotomists collected whole blood, serum and a nasopharyngeal or oropharyngeal swab from each participant. Over an approximately 2-month period, participants in the prospective study had the option of providing additional blood draws and questionnaires. Before DNA extraction, prospective study blood samples were shipped either frozen or at room temperature. General conclusions and limits of the study: The amount of clinical and demographic metadata varied by source and participant and was provided uncurated.

The receptor was derived from a man in his forties or fifties in a cohort exposed to, infected with or recovered from COVID-19 (not recorded which). The specimen sequenced was PBMCs or T cells enriched from blood (not recorded which). Here the chain combines TRBV3-1 (or the pseudogene TRBV3-2) and TRBJ2-7; 12 bases in the junction line up with TRBD2. The DNA sequence follows: TGTGCCAGCAGCCGGACTAGCGGGAACAACGAGCAGTACTTC. It translates to CASSRTSGNNEQYF.